This TCR beta chain was retrieved from a study of neoadjuvant anti-PD-1 for oral cavity cancer. Study details: Most patients had three to four biweekly doses of 3 mg/kg nivolumab before resection. General study findings and limits: Only three patients per response group were TCR-analyzed; validation needed.

The CDR3 runs to 13 residues. Germline V lookup: CDR1 SGHTA, CDR2 FQGTGA. V was clipped by 0 bases and J by 3 bases, with 5 bases between them. PBMCs were not maintained or expanded in culture before analysis. The protocol was immunoSEQ multiplex PCR, while the TCRdb copy is restricted to in-frame clones and leaves out a portion. The data contain approximately 17,000 clones, about two thirds of them singletons. This clone came up once. Its antigen is undetermined. V gene TRBV7-3 combines with J gene TRBJ1-1, with a weak D call TRBD1 (5 bases). Sequences were derived from PBMCs, sampled before nivolumab (anti-PD-1) treatment. The sequence was obtained from a person aged 40 to 85 with oral cavity squamous cell carcinoma. The CDR3 region is CASSLTGDTEAFF. DNA for the CDR3: TGTGCCAGCAGCTTAACAGGGGACACTGAAGCTTTCTTT.